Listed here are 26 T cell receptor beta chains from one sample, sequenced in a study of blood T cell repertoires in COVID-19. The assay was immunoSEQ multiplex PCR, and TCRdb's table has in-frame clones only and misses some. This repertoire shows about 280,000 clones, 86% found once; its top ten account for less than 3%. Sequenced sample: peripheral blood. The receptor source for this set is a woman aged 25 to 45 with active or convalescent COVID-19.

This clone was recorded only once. The CDR3 protein is CASSPTLGVEEKLFF. The CDR3 bases are TGTGCCAGCAGCCCCACTCTCGGGGTAGAGGAAAAACTGTTTTTT. The chain links TRBV7-6 to TRBJ1-4; D is ambiguous. V dropped 5 bases and J dropped 8 bases, with 18 bases sitting between them. This CDR3 is 15 amino acids long. CDR1 is SGHVS, CDR2 FNYEAQ, per germline.

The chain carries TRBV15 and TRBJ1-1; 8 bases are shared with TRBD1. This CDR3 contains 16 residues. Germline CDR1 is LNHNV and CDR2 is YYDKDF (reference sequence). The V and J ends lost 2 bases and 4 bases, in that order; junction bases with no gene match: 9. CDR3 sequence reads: CATSRSSGGRATEAFF. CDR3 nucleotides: TGTGCCACCAGCAGATCATCAGGGGGCCGAGCCACTGAAGCTTTCTTT. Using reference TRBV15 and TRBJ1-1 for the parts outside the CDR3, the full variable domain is DAMVIQNPRYQVTQFGKPVTLSCSQTLNHNVMYWYQQKSSQAPKLLFHYYDKDFNNEADTPDNFQSRRPNTSFCFLDIRSPGLGDTAMYLCATSRSSGGRATEAFFGQGTRLTVV.

The CDR3 DNA follows: TGTGCCAGCACGGGGGGTCCGTATCAGCAAGATACGCAGTATTTT. Its translation: CASTGGPYQQDTQYF. This chain uses TRBV9 with TRBJ2-3; 7 positions match TRBD2. CDR3 length: 15 amino acids. Germline V gene lookup returns CDR1 SGDLS and CDR2 YYNGEE. J was trimmed by 5 bases and V by 6 bases; bases with no gene match: 12.

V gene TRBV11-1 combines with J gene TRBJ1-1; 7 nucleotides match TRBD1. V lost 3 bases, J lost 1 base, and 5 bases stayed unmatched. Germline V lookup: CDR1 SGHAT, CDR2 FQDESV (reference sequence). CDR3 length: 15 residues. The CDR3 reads CASSLMTGSNTEAFF. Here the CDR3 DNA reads TGTGCCAGCAGCTTGATGACAGGGTCGAACACTGAAGCTTTCTTT.

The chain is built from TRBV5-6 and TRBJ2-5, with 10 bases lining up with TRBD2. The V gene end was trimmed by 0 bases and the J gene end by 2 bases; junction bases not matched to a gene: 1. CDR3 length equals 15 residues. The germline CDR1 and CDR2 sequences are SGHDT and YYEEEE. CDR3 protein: CASSLELAGQETQYF. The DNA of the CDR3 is TGTGCCAGCAGCTTGGAACTAGCGGGACAAGAGACCCAGTACTTC.

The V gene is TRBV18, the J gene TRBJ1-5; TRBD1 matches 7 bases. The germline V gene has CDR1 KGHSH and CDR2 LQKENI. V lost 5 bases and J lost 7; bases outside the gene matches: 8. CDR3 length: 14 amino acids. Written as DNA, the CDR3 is TGTGCCAGCTCAGCTGACAGGGACGTCCAGCCCCAGCATTTT. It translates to CASSADRDVQPQHF.

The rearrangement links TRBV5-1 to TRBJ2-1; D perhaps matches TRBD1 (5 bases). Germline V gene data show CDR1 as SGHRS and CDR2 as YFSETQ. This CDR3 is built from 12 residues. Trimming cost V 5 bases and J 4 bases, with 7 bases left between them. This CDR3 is CASRGRYNEQFF. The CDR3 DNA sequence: TGCGCCAGCAGGGGGCGGTACAATGAGCAGTTCTTC.

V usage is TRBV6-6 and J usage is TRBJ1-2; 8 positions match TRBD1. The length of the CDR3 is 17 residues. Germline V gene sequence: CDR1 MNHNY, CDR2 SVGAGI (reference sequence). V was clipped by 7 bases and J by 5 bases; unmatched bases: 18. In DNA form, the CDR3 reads TGTGCCAGCACTCGTATCAGCCCGGACAGGGCCAATTATGGCTACACCTTC. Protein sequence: CASTRISPDRANYGYTF.

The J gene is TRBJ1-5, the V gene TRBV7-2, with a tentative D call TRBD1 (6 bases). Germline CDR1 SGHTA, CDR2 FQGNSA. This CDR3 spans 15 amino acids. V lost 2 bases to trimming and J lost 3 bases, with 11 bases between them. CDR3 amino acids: CASSLNRAINQPQHF. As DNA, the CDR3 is TGTGCCAGCAGCTTAAACAGGGCAATCAATCAGCCCCAGCATTTT. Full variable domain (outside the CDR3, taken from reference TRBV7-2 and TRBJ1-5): GAGVSQSPSNKVTEKGKDVELRCDPISGHTALYWYRQSLGQGLEFLIYFQGNSAPDKSGLPSDRFSAERTGGSVSTLTIQRTQQEDSAVYLCASSLNRAINQPQHFGDGTRLSIL.

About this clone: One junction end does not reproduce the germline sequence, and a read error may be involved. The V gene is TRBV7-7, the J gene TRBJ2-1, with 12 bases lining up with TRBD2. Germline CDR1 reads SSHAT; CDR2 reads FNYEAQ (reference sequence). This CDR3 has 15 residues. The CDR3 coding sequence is TGTGCTAGCAGCACCGGACTAGCGGGGAGTAATGAGCAGTTCTTC. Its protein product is CASSTGLAGSNEQFF.

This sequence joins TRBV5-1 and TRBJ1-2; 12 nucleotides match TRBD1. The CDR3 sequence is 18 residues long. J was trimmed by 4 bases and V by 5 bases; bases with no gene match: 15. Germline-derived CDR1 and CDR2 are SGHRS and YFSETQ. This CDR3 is CASSPWTGTGGYGYGYTF. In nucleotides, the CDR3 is TGCGCCAGCAGTCCATGGACCGGGACAGGGGGCTATGGCTATGGCTACACCTTC.

The CDR3 DNA follows: TGTGCCAGCAGTTCCCCCCGGGGCGGGGGGGCCAGGGAGACCCAGTACTTC. This translates into CASSSPRGGGARETQYF. This sequence joins TRBV28 and TRBJ2-5; 9 bases align to TRBD2. The germline V gene has CDR1 MDHEN and CDR2 SYDVKM. CDR3 length: 17 amino acids. Germline trimming cut 4 bases from V and 5 bases from J; bases unmatched to any gene: 14.

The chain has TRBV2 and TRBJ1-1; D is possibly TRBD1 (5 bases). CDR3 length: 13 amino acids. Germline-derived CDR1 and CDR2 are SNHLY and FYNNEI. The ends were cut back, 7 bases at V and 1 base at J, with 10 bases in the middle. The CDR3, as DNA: TGTGCCAGCACGGGGGAACAGAACACTGAAGCTTTCTTT. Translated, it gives CASTGEQNTEAFF.

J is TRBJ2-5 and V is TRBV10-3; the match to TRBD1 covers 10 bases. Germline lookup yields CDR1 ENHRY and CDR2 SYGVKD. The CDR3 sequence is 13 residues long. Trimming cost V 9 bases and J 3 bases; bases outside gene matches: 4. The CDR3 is CAIGTGAEETQYF. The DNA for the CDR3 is TGTGCCATTGGGACAGGGGCGGAAGAGACCCAGTACTTC.

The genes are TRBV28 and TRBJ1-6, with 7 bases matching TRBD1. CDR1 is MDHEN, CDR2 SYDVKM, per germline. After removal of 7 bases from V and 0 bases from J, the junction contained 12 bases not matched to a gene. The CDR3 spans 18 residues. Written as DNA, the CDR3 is TGTGCCAGCACACCATCCCCGACAGGGAGCTCCTATAATTCACCCCTCCACTTT. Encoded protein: CASTPSPTGSSYNSPLHF.

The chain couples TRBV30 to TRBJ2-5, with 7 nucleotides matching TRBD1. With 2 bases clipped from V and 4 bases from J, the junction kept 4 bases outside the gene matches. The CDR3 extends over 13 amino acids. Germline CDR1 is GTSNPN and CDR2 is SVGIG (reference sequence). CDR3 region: CAWSQRQGETQYF. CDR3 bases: TGTGCCTGGAGTCAGAGACAGGGAGAGACCCAGTACTTC.

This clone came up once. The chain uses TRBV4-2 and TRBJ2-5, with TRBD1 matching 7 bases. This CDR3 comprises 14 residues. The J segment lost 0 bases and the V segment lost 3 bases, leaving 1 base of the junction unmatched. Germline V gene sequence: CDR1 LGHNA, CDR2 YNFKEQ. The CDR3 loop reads CASSHDRDQETQYF. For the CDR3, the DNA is TGTGCCAGCAGCCACGACAGGGACCAAGAGACCCAGTACTTC.

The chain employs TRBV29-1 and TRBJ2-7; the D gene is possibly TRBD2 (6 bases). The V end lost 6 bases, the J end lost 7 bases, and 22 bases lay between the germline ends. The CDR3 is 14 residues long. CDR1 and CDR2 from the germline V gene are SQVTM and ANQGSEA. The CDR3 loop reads CSVNIVRTGVEQYF. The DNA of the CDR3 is TGCAGCGTCAACATAGTGAGAACGGGGGTTGAGCAGTACTTC.

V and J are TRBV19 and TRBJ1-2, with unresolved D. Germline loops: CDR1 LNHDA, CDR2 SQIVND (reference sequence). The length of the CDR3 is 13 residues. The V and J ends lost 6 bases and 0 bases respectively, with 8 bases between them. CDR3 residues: CASSTQANYGYTF. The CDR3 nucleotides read TGTGCCAGTAGCACACAAGCTAACTATGGCTACACCTTC.

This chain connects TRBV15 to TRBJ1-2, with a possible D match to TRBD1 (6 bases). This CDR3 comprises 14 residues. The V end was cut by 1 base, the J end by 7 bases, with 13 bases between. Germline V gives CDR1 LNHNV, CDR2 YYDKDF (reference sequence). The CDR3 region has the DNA TGTGCCACCAGCAGAGTGCAGGGGTTTGGTGGCTACACCTTC. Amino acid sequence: CATSRVQGFGGYTF.

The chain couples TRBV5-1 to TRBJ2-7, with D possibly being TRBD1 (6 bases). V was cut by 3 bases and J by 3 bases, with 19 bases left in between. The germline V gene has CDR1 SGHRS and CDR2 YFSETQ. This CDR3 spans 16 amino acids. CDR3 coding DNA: TGCGCCAGCAGCTGGGGGTCTGGGGGCAGCTTCTACGAGCAGTACTTC. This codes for CASSWGSGGSFYEQYF.

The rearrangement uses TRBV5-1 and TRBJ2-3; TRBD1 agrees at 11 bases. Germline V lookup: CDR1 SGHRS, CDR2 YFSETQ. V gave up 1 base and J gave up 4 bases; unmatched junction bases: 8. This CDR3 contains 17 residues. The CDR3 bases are TGCGCCAGCAGCTTGCAAACGGGACAGGGGGGCGCAGATACGCAGTATTTT. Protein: CASSLQTGQGGADTQYF.

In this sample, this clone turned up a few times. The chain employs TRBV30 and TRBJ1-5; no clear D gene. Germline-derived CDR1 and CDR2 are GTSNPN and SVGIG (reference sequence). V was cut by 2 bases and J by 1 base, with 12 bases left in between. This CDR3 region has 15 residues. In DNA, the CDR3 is TGTGCCTGGAGTAACGGAGTGGCCAGCAATCAGCCCCAGCATTTT. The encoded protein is CAWSNGVASNQPQHF.

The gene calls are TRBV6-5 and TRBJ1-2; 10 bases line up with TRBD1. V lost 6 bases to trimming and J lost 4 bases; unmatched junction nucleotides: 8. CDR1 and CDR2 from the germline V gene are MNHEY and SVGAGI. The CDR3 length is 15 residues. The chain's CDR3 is CASRETGGRGYGYTF. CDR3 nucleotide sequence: TGTGCCAGCAGAGAGACAGGGGGCCGAGGCTATGGCTACACCTTC.

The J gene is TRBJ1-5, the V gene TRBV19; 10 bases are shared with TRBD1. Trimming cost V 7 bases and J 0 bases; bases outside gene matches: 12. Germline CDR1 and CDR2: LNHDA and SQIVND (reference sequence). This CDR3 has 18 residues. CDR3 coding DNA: TGTGCCAGTAATCTGGGACAGGGGAGAGGATATAGCAATCAGCCCCAGCATTTT. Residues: CASNLGQGRGYSNQPQHF. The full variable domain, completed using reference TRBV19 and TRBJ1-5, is DGGITQSPKYLFRKEGQNVTLSCEQNLNHDAMYWYRQDPGQGLRLIYYSQIVNDFQKGDIAEGYSVSREKKESFPLTVTSAQKNPTAFYLCASNLGQGRGYSNQPQHFGDGTRLSIL.

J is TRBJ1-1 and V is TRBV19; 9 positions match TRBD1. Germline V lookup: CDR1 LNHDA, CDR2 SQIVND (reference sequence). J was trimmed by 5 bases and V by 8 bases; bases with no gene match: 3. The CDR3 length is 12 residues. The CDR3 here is CASWDRETEAFF. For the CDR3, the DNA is TGTGCCAGTTGGGACAGGGAAACTGAAGCTTTCTTT.